This T cell receptor (beta chain) was identified during a study of T cells in localized non-small cell lung cancer. TCRdb's copy holds only in-frame clones and misses some; the assay was immunoSEQ multiplex PCR. The sample has about 53,000 clones, approximately 83% seen once. The CDR3 has 13 amino acids. Germline CDR1 and CDR2: SEHNR and FQNEAQ (reference sequence). V was cut by 5 bases and J by 3 bases, with 11 bases left in between. This specimen consisted of peripheral blood mononuclear cells, obtained before any cancer treatment. The receptor was isolated from a man between 40 and 69 years old with stage III lung adenocarcinoma. The J gene is TRBJ2-7, the V gene TRBV7-9; D perhaps matches TRBD1 (6 bases). This chain's CDR3 is CASSAGTNYEQYF. In nucleotides, the CDR3 is TGTGCCAGCAGCGCTGGGACAAACTACGAGCAGTACTTC.